This T cell receptor (beta chain) was identified in a study of T cells after yellow fever vaccination (dated by TCRdb to between 2018 and 2021). Background for the entire study: The SMART-Seq v4 Ultra Low Input RNA kit was used to prepare libraries from fractions with low cell numbers. To track T-cell clones before and after primary and booster YFV17D yellow fever vaccination, bulk TCR alpha and beta repertoires were sequenced longitudinally. Two healthy male donors made up the cohort, one aged 18 to 30 years and the other aged 30 to 40 years. Blood was drawn at multiple timepoints before and after primary and secondary immunization, with bulk PBMC replicates and cell subsets isolated.

Sequencing used an Illumina NovaSeq 6000. TCR cDNA was synthesized by 5'RACE template switching, through which a universal primer site and unique molecular identifiers were introduced. Priming of cDNA synthesis was performed from both the TCR alpha and TCR beta constant segments. Library amplification used two PCR steps, and the second PCR step added sample barcodes and sequencing adapters. Sequencing of the libraries was done on either Illumina HiSeq 2500 (2x100 bp) or NovaSeq (2x150 bp). The authors processed their data as follows. MIGEC was used to demultiplex reads and collapse the reads into UMI consensus sequences, and MiXCR was used for V(D)J alignment. Vaccine-responding clonotypes were defined with edgeR using replicate PBMC samples, requiring FDR below 0.01 and a log2 fold change above 5 up to day 15. Each bulk clonotype was labeled CD4 or CD8 based on which sequenced repertoire, CD4 or CD8, contained the clonotype at higher abundance. TCRdb redid the processing of the public reads, applying fastp at Q25 and MiXCR, and retained in-frame beta chains. Each record represents a unique CDR3 protein, reported with the most common genes and DNA among its rows. These V and J calls derive from TCRdb rather than the authors' analysis. This sample lists roughly 340,000 distinct CDR3 sequences; roughly 4% were detected once. The ten largest clones add up to around 24% of the sample.

Overall study results and their limits: After the booster, most clones that had expanded after primary vaccination were detected again (roughly 95% of CD4 and more than 80% of CD8), suggesting broad maintenance of memory. The secondary T-cell response was weaker than the primary response but faster, peaking on day 5 instead of day 15. Because the study included only a couple of donors, the extent to which the findings can be generalized is limited. Computational filtering was needed because FACS-sorted repertoires could contain abundant contaminating clonotypes from the bulk population. A small share of clonotypes was detected in both CD4 and CD8 compartments, with the overlap likely arising from convergent recombination.

The treatment or condition label of this sample denotes: live attenuated yellow fever vaccine strain. At each blood-draw timepoint, two biological replicates of bulk PBMCs were obtained. A standard Ficoll-Paque protocol was used to isolate PBMCs from peripheral blood. TriZol was used to extract RNA from bulk PBMCs, from CD4 and CD8 fractions, and from dextramer-positive and dextramer-negative fractions. This clonotype came up many times. What this receptor recognizes is not known. No base-level quality is on record; no much larger clone is a single base apart. V is reduced by 0 bases and J by 4 bases, leaving a spacing of 5 bases between them. CDR1 and CDR2, per the germline V gene, are SGHRS and YFSETQ. From its cysteine to its phenylalanine, the CDR3 spans 13 amino acids. Of the read, only the CDR3 DNA is kept; its 39 bases are in frame from base 1.

The TCR originated in a man younger than 35 who received the YFV17D yellow fever vaccine. The sample in question was PBMCs, obtained 5 days after the yellow fever booster vaccination. The V and J segments used are TRBV5-1 and TRBJ2-1; the D gene is not confidently resolved. The DNA is as follows: TGCGCCAGCAGCTTGGACATATACAATGAGCAGTTCTTC. It codes for CASSLDIYNEQFF.